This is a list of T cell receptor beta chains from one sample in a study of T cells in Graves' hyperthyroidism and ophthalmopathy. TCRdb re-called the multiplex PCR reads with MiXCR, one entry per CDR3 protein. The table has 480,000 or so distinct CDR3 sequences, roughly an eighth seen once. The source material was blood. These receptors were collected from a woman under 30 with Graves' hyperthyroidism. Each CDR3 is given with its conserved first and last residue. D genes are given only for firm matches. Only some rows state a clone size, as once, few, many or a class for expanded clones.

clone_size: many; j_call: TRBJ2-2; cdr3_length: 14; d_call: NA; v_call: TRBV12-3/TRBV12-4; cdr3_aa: CASSPGAESGELFF; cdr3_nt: TGTGCCAGCAGTCCCGGGGCCGAGTCCGGGGAGCTGTTTTTT
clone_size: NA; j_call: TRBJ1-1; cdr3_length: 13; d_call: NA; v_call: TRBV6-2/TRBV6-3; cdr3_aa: CASSYAILRTAFF; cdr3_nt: TGTGCCAGCAGTTACGCCATCCTACGGACAGCTTTCTTT
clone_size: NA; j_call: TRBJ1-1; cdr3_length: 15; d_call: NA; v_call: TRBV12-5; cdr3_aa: CASGSPRWRDTEAFF; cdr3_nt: TGTGCTAGTGGCTCCCCTAGGTGGAGGGACACTGAAGCTTTCTTT
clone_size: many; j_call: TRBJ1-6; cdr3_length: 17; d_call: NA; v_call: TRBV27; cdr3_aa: CASSSSTGSSYNSPLHF; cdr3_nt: TGTGCCAGCAGCTCCTCCACAGGGAGCTCCTATAATTCACCCCTCCACTTT
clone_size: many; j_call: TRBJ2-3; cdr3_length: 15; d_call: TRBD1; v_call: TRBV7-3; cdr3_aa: CASSPSGQITDTQYF; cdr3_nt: TGTGCCAGCAGTCCTTCGGGACAGATCACAGATACGCAGTATTTT
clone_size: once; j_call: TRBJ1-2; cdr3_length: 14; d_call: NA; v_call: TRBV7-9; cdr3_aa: CASSLLPPHGGYTF; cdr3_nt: TGTGCCAGCAGCTTGTTACCCCCTCACGGGGGCTACACCTTC
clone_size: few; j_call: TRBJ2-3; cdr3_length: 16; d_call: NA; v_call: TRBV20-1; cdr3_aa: CSARAALLRGTDTQYF; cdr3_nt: TGCAGTGCTAGAGCGGCGCTCCTAAGGGGGACAGATACGCAGTATTTT
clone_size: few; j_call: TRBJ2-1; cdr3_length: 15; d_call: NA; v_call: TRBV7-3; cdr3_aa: CASSPLGTTPNEQFF; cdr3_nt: TGTGCCAGCAGCCCTCTCGGGACAACCCCCAATGAGCAGTTCTTC
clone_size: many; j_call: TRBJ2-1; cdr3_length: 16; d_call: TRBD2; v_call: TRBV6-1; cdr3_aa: CASAGTSGKEWNEQFF; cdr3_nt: TGTGCCAGCGCCGGGACTAGCGGGAAAGAGTGGAATGAGCAGTTCTTC
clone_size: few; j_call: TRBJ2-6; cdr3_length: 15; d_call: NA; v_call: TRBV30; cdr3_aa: CAWSVGASGANVLTF; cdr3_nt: TGTGCCTGGAGTGTGGGGGCCTCTGGGGCCAACGTCCTGACTTTC
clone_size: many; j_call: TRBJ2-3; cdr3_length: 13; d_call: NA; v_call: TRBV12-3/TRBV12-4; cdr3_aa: CASSLGGVATQYF; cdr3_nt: TGTGCCAGCAGTTTAGGGGGAGTGGCTACGCAGTATTTT
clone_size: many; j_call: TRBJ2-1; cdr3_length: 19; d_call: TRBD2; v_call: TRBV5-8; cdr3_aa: CASSLAFWGRTSGSNEQFF; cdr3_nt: TGTGCCAGCAGCTTGGCGTTTTGGGGCCGGACTAGCGGGAGCAATGAGCAGTTCTTC
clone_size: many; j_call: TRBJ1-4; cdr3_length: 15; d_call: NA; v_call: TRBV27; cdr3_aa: CASKGGGLRNEKLFF; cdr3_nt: TGTGCCAGCAAAGGGGGGGGGCTAAGGAATGAAAAACTGTTTTTT
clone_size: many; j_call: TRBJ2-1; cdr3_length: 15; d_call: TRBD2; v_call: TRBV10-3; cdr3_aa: CAIMGTSGRPNEQFF; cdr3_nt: TGTGCCATCATGGGAACTAGCGGGAGGCCCAATGAGCAGTTCTTC
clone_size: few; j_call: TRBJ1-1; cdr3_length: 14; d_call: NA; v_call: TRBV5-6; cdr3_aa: CASSLWPGKTEAFF; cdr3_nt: TGTGCCAGCAGCTTGTGGCCAGGAAAGACTGAAGCTTTCTTT
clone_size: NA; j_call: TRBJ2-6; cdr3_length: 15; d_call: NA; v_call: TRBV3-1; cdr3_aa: CASSQQPSGANVLTF; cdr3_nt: TGTGCCAGCAGCCAACAACCGTCTGGGGCCAACGTCCTGACTTTC
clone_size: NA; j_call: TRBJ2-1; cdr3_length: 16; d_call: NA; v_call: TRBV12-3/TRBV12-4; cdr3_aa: CASSFSPAGGFNEQFF; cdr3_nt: TGTGCCAGCAGTTTTTCGCCGGCAGGGGGGTTCAATGAGCAGTTCTTC
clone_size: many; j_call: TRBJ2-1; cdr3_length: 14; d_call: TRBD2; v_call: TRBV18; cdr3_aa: CASAPAGGGNEQFF; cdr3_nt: TGTGCCAGCGCACCAGCGGGAGGGGGTAATGAGCAGTTCTTC
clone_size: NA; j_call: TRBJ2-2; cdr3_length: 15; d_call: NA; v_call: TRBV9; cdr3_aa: CASSPLTENTGELFF; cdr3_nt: TGTGCCAGCAGCCCCCTGACAGAGAACACCGGGGAGCTGTTTTTT
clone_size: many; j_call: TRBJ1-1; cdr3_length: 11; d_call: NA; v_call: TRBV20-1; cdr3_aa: CSARVFSEAFF; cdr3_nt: TGCAGTGCTAGAGTGTTCTCTGAAGCTTTCTTT
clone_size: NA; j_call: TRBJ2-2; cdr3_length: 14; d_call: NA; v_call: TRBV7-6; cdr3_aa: CASSSQGASGELCF; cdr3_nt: TGTGCCAGCAGCTCCCAAGGGGCTTCCGGGGAGCTGTGTTTT
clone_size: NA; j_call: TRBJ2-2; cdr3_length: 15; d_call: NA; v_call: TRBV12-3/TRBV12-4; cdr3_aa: CASRVWGEITGELFF; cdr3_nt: TGTGCCAGCAGGGTTTGGGGAGAGATCACCGGGGAGCTGTTTTTT
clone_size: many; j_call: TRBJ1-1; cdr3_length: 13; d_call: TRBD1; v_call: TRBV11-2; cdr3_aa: CASREGANTEAFF; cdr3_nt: TGTGCCAGCAGGGAGGGGGCGAACACTGAAGCTTTCTTT
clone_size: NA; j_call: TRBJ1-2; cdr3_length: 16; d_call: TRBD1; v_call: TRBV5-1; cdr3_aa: CASRLVGQGQNYGYTF; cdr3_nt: TGCGCCAGCAGATTGGTGGGACAGGGCCAAAACTATGGCTACACCTTC